This TCR beta chain was captured by sequencing in a study of T cell repertoires in ileal Crohn's disease. Study observations and caveats: All patients with clonality above 26.8% had endoscopic recurrence.

The method was immunoSEQ multiplex PCR; TCRdb's version includes in-frame clones alone and lacks a portion of them. The sample records fewer than 5,000 clones, about 70% being singletons. Germline V CDR1 and CDR2: KGHSH, LQKENI. After removal of 3 bases from V and 0 bases from J, the junction contained 10 bases not matched to a gene. The CDR3 runs to 19 residues. Worth noting for this clone: Its cognate antigen is unknown.

This sequence was found in an adult with Crohn's disease. The V gene is TRBV18, the J gene TRBJ2-4; 11 positions agree with TRBD1. Source material: ileal tissue. The CDR3 loop reads CASSPRTGGQGPAKNIQYF. Written as DNA, the CDR3 is TGTGCCAGCTCACCGAGGACAGGGGGCCAGGGGCCAGCCAAAAACATTCAGTACTTC.